A selection of T cell receptor beta chains follows, all from one sample in a study of long-term antiretroviral therapy in people with HIV. Produced via immunoSEQ multiplex PCR; TCRdb's table is partial and in-frame only. Of nearly 25,000 clones in the sample, 80% to 90% were seen once. Sequencing was performed on unsorted PBMCs, taken 3 years after starting antiretroviral therapy. The source is a man in his fifties with HIV. Both conserved end residues are part of each CDR3. Clone size is not always given. Where it is, it says once, few, many or a class for expanded clones.

j_call v_call clone_size cdr3_aa
TRBJ2-2 TRBV28 few CASSPEGLANTGELFF
TRBJ1-2 TRBV5-4 few CASSPWTKNYGYTF
TRBJ2-7 TRBV4-1 - CASSQGQGGTYEQYF
TRBJ1-1 TRBV27 - CASSLAQSAYTEAFF
TRBJ2-5 TRBV18 - CASSPPLAGWETQYF
TRBJ2-5 TRBV7-6 - CASSLNSVQETQYF
TRBJ2-1 TRBV5-4 once CASSPVAGVYNEQFF
TRBJ1-2 TRBV30 - CARNPPGGYDGYTF
TRBJ1-1 TRBV7-2 - CASSPRQGWNTEAFF
TRBJ2-2 TRBV5-1 once CASSKTSENTGELFF
TRBJ2-5 TRBV11-3 - CASSTWGLAGDQETQYF
TRBJ1-5 TRBV19 - CASRPDYSNQPQHF
TRBJ2-1 TRBV10-2 - CASSVGSSYNEQFF
TRBJ2-3 TRBV5-1 - CASSLTFSGVVTDTQYF
TRBJ1-5 TRBV7-9 - CASSSGTYSNQPQHF
TRBJ2-3 TRBV7-7 - CASSPLTGLPDTQYF
TRBJ1-4 TRBV28 few CASSPSREKLFF
TRBJ2-7 TRBV9 - CASSVGDREGSYEQYF
TRBJ2-7 TRBV18 - CASSPSGTGGAEQYF
TRBJ1-3 TRBV19 - CASSIRQGLSGNTIYF
TRBJ2-5 TRBV2 - CASSEALASGQETQYF
TRBJ1-4 TRBV25-1 - CASSEHRGGNEKLFF
TRBJ2-1 TRBV4-1 - CASSQEDPRAFSSYNEQFF
TRBJ2-3 TRBV12-5 - CASGRGTDTQYF
TRBJ2-1 TRBV19 - CASNVAGVYSYNEQFF
TRBJ1-1 TRBV27 - CASSLTGRGNTEAFF
TRBJ2-1 TRBV18 - CASSPLVLLSSYNEQFF
TRBJ1-3 TRBV7-2 few CASSPGLSGNTIYF
TRBJ2-1 TRBV5-1 once CASSLDSFLGEQFF
TRBJ2-3 TRBV28 - CASSPGQGATDTQYF
TRBJ2-5 TRBV7-9 - CASSPGYETQYF
TRBJ1-1 TRBV28 - CASSFSVMNTEAFF
TRBJ1-2 TRBV5-1 - CASSLVTGADYGYTF
TRBJ2-5 TRBV19 - CASSRDIAQETQYF
TRBJ2-7 TRBV19 - CASSIVGTGTYEQYF
TRBJ1-2 TRBV19 - CASWTGYGYTF
TRBJ1-2 TRBV6-5 - CASTRLTGYGYTF
TRBJ1-5 TRBV5-8 - CASSFSNQPQHF
TRBJ1-2 TRBV19 few CASSPNSLYGYTF
TRBJ2-5 TRBV4-1 - CASSQTGDRVPGLASETQYF
TRBJ2-5 TRBV27 - CASSWGGGEQETQYF
TRBJ2-7 TRBV7-9 - CASSLAPYEQYF
TRBJ1-4 TRBV5-5 - CASSRTGGDEKLFF
TRBJ2-7 TRBV21-1 - CASTTLDRGFDEQYF
TRBJ2-1 TRBV30 - CAWTIGGYNEQFF
TRBJ1-3 TRBV9 - CASSTLDRSGNTIYF
TRBJ2-7 TRBV2 once CASSGAYEQYF
TRBJ2-5 TRBV7-9 - CASSLDREPMETQYF
TRBJ2-2 TRBV6-4 - CASSELAGANTGELFF